These 16 T cell receptor beta chains came from one sample sequenced in a study of blood T cell repertoires in COVID-19. This table comes from immunoSEQ multiplex PCR, and its TCRdb copy is limited to in-frame clones, with some not included. Of tens of thousands of clones in the sample, around 80% were seen once. Sequencing input: peripheral blood. Receptors were obtained from an elderly woman with acute or convalescent COVID-19.

The genes are TRBV3-1 (or the pseudogene TRBV3-2) and TRBJ2-7, with a tentative D call TRBD1 (6 bases). CDR1 and CDR2 from the germline V gene are LGHDT and YNNKEL (reference sequence). The CDR3 covers 16 residues. The V gene lost 0 bases and the J gene lost 3 bases, with 15 bases spanning the gap. The CDR3 DNA follows: TGTGCCAGCAGCCAAGAACTCCGGGACAAGAACTACGAGCAGTACTTC. Residues: CASSQELRDKNYEQYF.

This chain joins TRBV7-9 and TRBJ1-5; 9 bases line up with TRBD1. Germline CDR1 reads SEHNR; CDR2 reads FQNEAQ (reference sequence). Trimming took 4 bases from V and 5 from J; bases not matched to a gene: 6. The length of the CDR3 is 15 residues. CDR3 sequence reads: CASSSGTGTYQPQHF. Written as DNA, the CDR3 is TGTGCCAGCAGCTCCGGGACAGGGACATATCAGCCCCAGCATTTT.

The rearrangement uses TRBV24-1 and TRBJ1-1; the match to TRBD1 covers 9 bases. This CDR3 contains 14 residues. Germline V gene sequence: CDR1 KGHDR, CDR2 SFDVKD. V was pared by 9 bases and J by 4 bases, with 8 bases of the junction left unmatched. CDR3 protein: CATQGTGRGTEAFF. DNA of the CDR3: TGTGCCACCCAGGGGACAGGGCGGGGCACTGAAGCTTTCTTT.

The sample holds one count of this clone. This CDR3 is CASSTRLSNEQFF. CDR3 sequence (DNA): TGTGCCAGCAGCACCAGACTTTCAAATGAGCAGTTCTTC. V gene TRBV12-3 or TRBV12-4 combines with J gene TRBJ2-1; no clear D. The CDR3 totals 13 residues. Trimming left V 6 bases short and J 7 bases short, with 13 bases between.

V is TRBV5-6 and J is TRBJ2-2; TRBD1 matches 11 bases. Germline-derived CDR1 and CDR2 are SGHDT and YYEEEE. This CDR3 has 15 residues. The J segment lost 3 bases and the V segment lost 4 bases, leaving 2 bases of the junction unmatched. In nucleotides, the CDR3 is TGTGCCAGCAGCGGACAGGGGGCGGACACCGGGGAGCTGTTTTTT. This encodes CASSGQGADTGELFF.

The chain carries TRBV3-1 (or the pseudogene TRBV3-2) and TRBJ1-1, with no clear D. Germline V gene data show CDR1 as LGHDT and CDR2 as YNNKEL (reference sequence). The CDR3 is made up of 15 amino acids. V lost 1 base and J lost 7, with 16 bases in between. The CDR3 loop reads CASSQATLGTDEAFF. CDR3 coding DNA: TGTGCCAGCAGCCAAGCGACCCTCGGAACAGATGAAGCTTTCTTT.

The rearrangement joins TRBV9 to TRBJ1-5; 7 bases agree with TRBD1. The junction had 14 bases not matched to a gene; V was cut back by 3 bases and J by 8 bases. CDR3 size: 16 residues. Germline values: CDR1 SGDLS, CDR2 YYNGEE. CDR3 coding DNA: TGTGCCAGCAGCGCCACGGACAGGTCGGGTCTAGAGCCCCAGCATTTT. Residues: CASSATDRSGLEPQHF.

The V call is TRBV6-5, the J call TRBJ2-7, with D possibly being TRBD1 (6 bases). Trimming cost V 6 bases and J 0 bases, with 15 bases left between them. The germline CDR1 and CDR2 sequences are MNHEY and SVGAGI. This CDR3 is 15 amino acids long. The CDR3 loop is CASSAGTTHSYEQYF. The CDR3 DNA reads as TGTGCCAGCAGCGCCGGGACAACTCACTCCTACGAGCAGTACTTC.

V gene TRBV7-9 combines with J gene TRBJ1-4; D not resolved. The germline CDR1 and CDR2 sequences are SEHNR and FQNEAQ (reference sequence). Trimming removed 3 bases at V and 8 bases at J, with 16 bases between. This CDR3 comprises 15 residues. The CDR3 loop reads CASSFNEGQSEKLFF. The CDR3 DNA reads as TGTGCCAGCAGCTTTAATGAGGGTCAAAGCGAAAAACTGTTTTTT.

The chain is built from TRBV19 and TRBJ2-3, with 13 nucleotides matching TRBD2. The V gene's germline CDR1 is LNHDA and CDR2 SQIVND (reference sequence). The CDR3 contains 17 residues. The V segment lost 3 bases and the J segment 2 bases; nucleotides outside the gene matches: 5. Here the CDR3 reads CASSMRGLAGLTDTQYF. The CDR3 region has the DNA TGTGCCAGTAGTATGAGGGGACTAGCGGGGCTCACAGATACGCAGTATTTT.

The V and J genes are TRBV5-1 and TRBJ1-4; 10 bases match TRBD1. The ends lost 3 bases at V and 0 bases at J; junction bases unmatched: 5. The CDR3 has 17 amino acids. Germline-derived CDR1 and CDR2 are SGHRS and YFSETQ. CDR3 in DNA: TGCGCCAGCAGCTCGAGAGGACAGGGGGCAACTAATGAAAAACTGTTTTTT. It codes for CASSSRGQGATNEKLFF.

The rearrangement uses TRBV5-1 and TRBJ1-1; D unresolved. V gave up 2 bases and J gave up 0 bases, with 8 bases separating them. Germline CDR1 is SGHRS and CDR2 is YFSETQ. The CDR3 spans 14 residues. CDR3 DNA sequence: TGCGCCAGCAGCTTTTCTACGTTGAACACTGAAGCTTTCTTT. The encoded protein is CASSFSTLNTEAFF.

This chain connects TRBV5-1 to TRBJ1-4; no clear D gene. CDR1 and CDR2 (germline): SGHRS, YFSETQ. The CDR3 contains 16 residues. The V and J ends lost 0 bases and 0 bases respectively, with 9 bases between them. The CDR3, as DNA: TGCGCCAGCAGCTTGGGGCCAGTGGCAACTAATGAAAAACTGTTTTTT. The encoded protein is CASSLGPVATNEKLFF.

The chain employs TRBV5-1 and TRBJ2-5; 9 positions match TRBD2. Per the germline V gene, CDR1 is SGHRS and CDR2 is YFSETQ. The CDR3 loop spans 16 amino acids. Trimming cost V 0 bases and J 5 bases; bases outside gene matches: 8. The CDR3 nucleotides are TGCGCCAGCAGCTTGGTGATAGCGGGAGTTGGTGAGACCCAGTACTTC. Its translation is CASSLVIAGVGETQYF.

This clone was seen only a few times. The chain employs TRBV28 and TRBJ1-6; unclear D gene. This CDR3 spans 13 amino acids. V lost 4 bases and J lost 9, with 10 bases in between. Germline assignment: CDR1 MDHEN and CDR2 SYDVKM. CDR3 in amino acids: CASSSVTTSPLHF. The CDR3 DNA sequence: TGTGCCAGCAGTTCCGTGACAACTTCACCCCTCCACTTT.

The genes are TRBV6-1 and TRBJ1-2, with no clear D. CDR3 size: 16 residues. V dropped 3 bases and J dropped 2 bases, with 16 bases sitting between them. Germline CDR1 and CDR2: MNHNS and SASEGT. The CDR3 sequence is CASSDEGVPKNYGYTF. The CDR3 nucleotides are TGTGCCAGCAGTGATGAGGGAGTGCCCAAAAACTATGGCTACACCTTC.